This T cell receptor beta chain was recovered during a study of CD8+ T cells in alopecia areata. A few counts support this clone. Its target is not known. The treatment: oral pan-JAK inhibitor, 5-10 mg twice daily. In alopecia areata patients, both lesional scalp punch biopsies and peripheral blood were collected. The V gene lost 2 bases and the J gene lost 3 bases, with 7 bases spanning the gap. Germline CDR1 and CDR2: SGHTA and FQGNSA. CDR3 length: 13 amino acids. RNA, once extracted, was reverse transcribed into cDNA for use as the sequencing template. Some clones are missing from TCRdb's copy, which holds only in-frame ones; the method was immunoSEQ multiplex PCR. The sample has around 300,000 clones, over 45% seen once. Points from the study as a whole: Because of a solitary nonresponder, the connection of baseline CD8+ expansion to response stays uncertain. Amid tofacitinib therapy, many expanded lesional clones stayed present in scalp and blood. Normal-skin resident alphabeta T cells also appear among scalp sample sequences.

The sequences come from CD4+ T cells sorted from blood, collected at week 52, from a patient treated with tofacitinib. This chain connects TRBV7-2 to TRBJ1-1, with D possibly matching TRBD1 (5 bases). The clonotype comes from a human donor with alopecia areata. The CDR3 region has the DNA TGTGCCAGCAGCTTAATGGGGGACACTGAAGCTTTCTTT. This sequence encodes CASSLMGDTEAFF.